This entry describes one T cell receptor beta chain. Its antigen is currently unknown. Assay: immunoSEQ multiplex PCR; the TCRdb copy retains only in-frame clones and omits some. The sample holds tens of thousands of clones; more than 65% are singletons and the top ten take roughly 7%. V lost 1 base and J lost 1; bases outside the gene matches: 3. This CDR3 is 16 amino acids long. Germline V gives CDR1 SGHTA, CDR2 FQGNSA. This sample is part of a study of a mutant IDH1 vaccine in newly diagnosed glioma. Points from the study as a whole: Vaccination elicited immune responses in 93.3% of patients.

Indicated time point: week 5, during vaccination. The study gave 300 ug of mutant IDH1 20-mer peptide per vaccine dose, with topical imiquimod. The sequence derives from a man aged 35 to 55 with glioma. Some clones in this sample may be carry-over from other donors' samples. The chain carries TRBV7-2 and TRBJ2-2, with 7 bases fitting TRBD2. The input for sequencing was PBMCs, taken from a glioma patient whose treatment included an IDH1 peptide vaccine. The CDR3 DNA reads TGTGCCAGCAGCTTAGTCGGGGGGTGGAACACCGGGGAGCTGTTTTTT. Translating it yields CASSLVGGWNTGELFF.